This record concerns one T cell receptor (beta chain) sequence. Its antigen is unknown. The sample comes from a study of cytomegalovirus exposure and HLA in healthy donors. Study-wide results and limits: Per a prior analysis, the majority of TCR beta V segments were productive roughly 90% or roughly 30% of the time.

This PCR relied on a set of 60 Vbeta primers and 13 Jbeta primers. Profiling relied on immunoSEQ multiplex PCR, and the TCRdb table lists in-frame clones only, not all of them. The sample records 180,000 or so clones, more than 60% being singletons. After removal of 6 bases from V and 8 bases from J, the junction contained 10 bases not matched to a gene. The V gene's germline CDR1 is MNHEY and CDR2 SVGAGI. CDR3 size: 14 residues. The sample was PBMCs. The chain links TRBV6-5 to TRBJ2-1, with 7 bases identical to TRBD1. The clonotype comes from a woman aged 40 to 50 in good health and CMV-seropositive. In nucleotides, the CDR3 is TGTGCCAGCAGATTTATGGACAGGCTCGATGAGCAGTTCTTC. This translates into CASRFMDRLDEQFF.